This T cell receptor (beta chain) is from a study of T cells after yellow fever vaccination. Study as a whole: Any fraction with a low cell number was prepared using SMART-Seq v4 Ultra Low Input. Broader study findings: A large majority of primary-vaccination clones showed up again after the booster (96% CD4, roughly 91% CD8). The secondary response peaked faster, at day 5 versus 15, but was weaker.

TCRdb fed the 5' RACE reads into MiXCR, producing one record per CDR3 protein. Of around 260,000 distinct CDR3 sequences listed, around 5.2% are singletons. With regard to this clonotype: Antigen unknown.

The ends lost 0 bases at V and 5 bases at J; junction bases unmatched: 14. CDR1 SGDLS and CDR2 YYNGEE come from the germline V gene. The CDR3 is 18 amino acids. The sample consisted of CD4+ T cells sorted from PBMCs, taken on the day of the yellow fever booster vaccination. The chain employs TRBV9 and TRBJ2-3; 8 positions agree with TRBD2. The source is a man younger than 35 who received the YFV17D yellow fever vaccine. The chain's CDR3 is CASSVAPGGGAREDTQYF. CDR3 coding DNA: TGTGCCAGCAGCGTAGCCCCCGGGGGGGGGGCCCGTGAAGATACGCAGTATTTT.